This entry features one T cell receptor (beta chain) sequence. Its antigen is as yet unknown. Some clones are missing from TCRdb's copy, which holds only in-frame ones; the method was immunoSEQ multiplex PCR. In the table there are 400,000 to 450,000 clones, about 93% of which are singletons. This record belongs to a study of Ad26.COV2.S vaccination and SARS-CoV-2 variants. About the study: Ad26.COV2.S, an intramuscular injection, was given once or twice 56 days apart.

Germline assignment: CDR1 SNHLY and CDR2 FYNNEI. The CDR3 has 15 amino acids. Trimming removed 6 bases from V and 4 bases from J, with 18 bases in between. Study-wide results and caveats: Vaccinees reportedly had broad spike-specific CD8+ and CD4+ T cell responses.

Treatment defined: over 15 received Ad26.COV2.S at low or high dose, single or two shots; five or six received placebo; per-sample allocation not given. Collection of samples fell on day 63 after the first vaccine or placebo injection. Donation was by an adult aged 18-55 years who was in Boston. The sample consisted of peripheral blood, taken in a trial of Ad26.COV2.S vaccine versus placebo. This clonotype was obtained from a person aged 18-60 years who received the Ad26.COV2.S COVID-19 vaccine or a placebo. This chain connects TRBV2 to TRBJ2-5; TRBD2 might be the D (6 bases). The CDR3 reads CASRAGGIMGETQYF. For the CDR3, the DNA is TGTGCCAGCAGGGCGGGCGGGATAATGGGAGAGACCCAGTACTTC. The full variable domain, rest sourced from reference TRBV2 and TRBJ2-5, is EPEVTQTPSHQVTQMGQEVILRCVPISNHLYFYWYRQILGQKVEFLVSFYNNEISEKSEIFDDQFSVERPDGSNFTLKIRSTKLEDSAMYFCASRAGGIMGETQYFGPGTRLLVL.